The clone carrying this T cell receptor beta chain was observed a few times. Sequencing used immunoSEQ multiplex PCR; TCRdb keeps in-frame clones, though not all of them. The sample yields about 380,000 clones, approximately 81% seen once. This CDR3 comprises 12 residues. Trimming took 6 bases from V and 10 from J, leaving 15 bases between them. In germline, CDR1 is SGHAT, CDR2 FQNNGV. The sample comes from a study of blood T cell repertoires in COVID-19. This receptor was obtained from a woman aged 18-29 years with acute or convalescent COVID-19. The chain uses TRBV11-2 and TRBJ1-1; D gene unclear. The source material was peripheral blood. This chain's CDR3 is CASSPIQTRAFF. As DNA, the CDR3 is TGTGCCAGCAGTCCGATCCAGACAAGAGCTTTCTTT.